This entry lists 23 T cell receptor beta chains sequenced from one sample in a study of blood T cell repertoires in COVID-19. Assay: immunoSEQ multiplex PCR; the TCRdb copy retains only in-frame clones and omits some. The data contain some 40,000 clones, around 85% of them singletons. The sequencing sample was made of peripheral blood. These receptors were taken from a man in his forties with active COVID-19.

The chain joins TRBV18 to TRBJ2-5; 9 nucleotides align to TRBD1. V shed 3 bases, J shed 6 bases, and the junction held 11 bases outside the gene matches. The CDR3 contains 16 residues. CDR1 is KGHSH and CDR2 is LQKENI in the germline V gene. The CDR3 loop is CASSPAGTGNFKTQYF. For the CDR3, the DNA is TGTGCCAGCTCACCGGCCGGGACAGGGAATTTCAAGACCCAGTACTTC.

V usage is TRBV5-1 and J usage is TRBJ2-2; D is perhaps TRBD1 (5 bases). The V end lost 4 bases, the J end lost 0 bases, and 7 bases lay between the germline ends. Germline CDR1 reads SGHRS; CDR2 reads YFSETQ. This CDR3 is built from 14 residues. CDR3 sequence reads: CASSRTPNTGELFF. CDR3 sequence (DNA): TGCGCCAGCAGCAGGACACCGAACACCGGGGAGCTGTTTTTT.

The V call is TRBV10-3, the J call TRBJ2-5; 11 bases map to TRBD2. The CDR3 loop spans 15 amino acids. The ends lost 6 bases at V and 4 bases at J; junction bases unmatched: 7. Germline V CDR1 and CDR2: ENHRY, SYGVKD. DNA for the CDR3: TGTGCCATCAGCTCGACTAGCGGGATGTCAGAGACCCAGTACTTC. It codes for CAISSTSGMSETQYF.

The chain has TRBV9 and TRBJ1-1, with D possibly being TRBD1 (6 bases). The CDR3 length is 18 residues. The ends were cut back, 0 bases at V and 6 bases at J, with 24 bases in the middle. Germline V gene data show CDR1 as SGDLS and CDR2 as YYNGEE. In DNA form, the CDR3 reads TGTGCCAGCAGCGTAGGAGGTGGGAGGGGGTCCGAGTTCGCTGAAGCTTTCTTT. It is translated as CASSVGGGRGSEFAEAFF.

The chain joins TRBV24-1 to TRBJ2-1; D ambiguous. The CDR3 is 16 amino acids. V shed 8 bases and J shed 5 bases, with 21 bases lying between them. Germline CDR1 and CDR2: KGHDR and SFDVKD. CDR3 in DNA: TGTGCCACCATGAGCCCCAGACTCGCCGGTCACAATGAGCAGTTCTTC. Translated, it gives CATMSPRLAGHNEQFF.

V gene TRBV5-4 combines with J gene TRBJ2-5; TRBD2 matches at 9 bases. Trimming removed 5 bases from V and 0 bases from J; junction bases left unmatched: 5. Germline V gene data show CDR1 as SGHNT and CDR2 as YYREEE (reference sequence). The CDR3 sequence is 15 residues long. CDR3 sequence: CASSRTSEYQETQYF. The CDR3 region has the DNA TGTGCCAGCAGTCGGACTAGCGAGTACCAAGAGACCCAGTACTTC.

The CDR3 sequence: CASSPPQVLSDTQYF. The CDR3 DNA reads as TGTGCCAGCAGCCCCCCTCAGGTTTTGTCAGATACGCAGTATTTT. This sequence joins TRBV2 and TRBJ2-3; the D is unclear. The CDR3 contains 15 residues. V lost 6 bases, J lost 4 bases, and 17 bases lay in between. CDR1 is SNHLY and CDR2 is FYNNEI in the germline V gene.

The V and J genes are TRBV5-1 and TRBJ2-2; tentatively, D is TRBD1 (6 bases). This CDR3 has 15 amino acids. The germline V gene encodes CDR1 SGHRS and CDR2 YFSETQ. Trimming stripped 5 bases from V and 1 base from J, with 12 bases between. This CDR3 reads CASSSQGMNTGELFF. CDR3 in DNA: TGCGCCAGCAGTTCCCAGGGGATGAACACCGGGGAGCTGTTTTTT. Supplemented by reference TRBV5-1 and TRBJ2-2, the full variable domain reads KAGVTQTPRYLIKTRGQQVTLSCSPISGHRSVSWYQQTPGQGLQFLFEYFSETQRNKGNFPGRFSGRQFSNSRSEMNVSTLELGDSALYLCASSSQGMNTGELFFGEGSRLTVL.

This chain joins TRBV18 and TRBJ2-7; tentatively, D is TRBD2 (5 bases). CDR3 length equals 14 residues. Trimming stripped 2 bases from V and 5 bases from J, with 13 bases between. Germline V CDR1 and CDR2: KGHSH, LQKENI. The CDR3 reads CASSPRETSHEQYF. Written as DNA, the CDR3 is TGTGCCAGCTCACCAAGGGAAACTAGTCACGAGCAGTACTTC.

This clone was detected only a few times. The chain combines TRBV6-5 with TRBJ1-1, with TRBD1 matching 10 bases. V shed 8 bases and J 4 bases; nucleotides not matched to a gene: 7. Germline CDR1 is MNHEY and CDR2 is SVGAGI. CDR3 length: 14 residues. In DNA, the CDR3 is TGTGCCAGCTTGAGGGGACAGGGGTCCACTGAAGCTTTCTTT. Protein: CASLRGQGSTEAFF.

Only a few counts were recorded for this clone. In DNA form, the CDR3 reads TGCGCCAGCAGTGAGTTAAGCGGCGAGCAGTTCTTC. It is translated as CASSELSGEQFF. This sequence joins TRBV10-1 and TRBJ2-1, with D tentatively TRBD2 (5 bases). Germline lookup yields CDR1 WNHNN and CDR2 SYGVQD (reference sequence). The CDR3 is 12 amino acids. V lost 1 base and J 10 bases, leaving 8 bases between the germline ends.

The genes are TRBV7-2 and TRBJ2-7, with D tentatively TRBD1 (6 bases). The V gene lost 3 bases and the J gene lost 3 bases, with 12 bases spanning the gap. This CDR3 region has 14 residues. CDR1 and CDR2 from the germline V gene are SGHTA and FQGNSA. The CDR3 sequence: CASSLDSYRYEQYF. The CDR3, as DNA: TGTGCCAGCAGCTTGGACAGTTATCGCTACGAGCAGTACTTC.

CDR3 residues: CASSLNPLGQARNTEAFF. CDR3 sequence (DNA): TGTGCCAGCAGTCTTAACCCCCTAGGACAGGCGAGGAACACTGAAGCTTTCTTT. V usage is TRBV28 and J usage is TRBJ1-1; 7 nucleotides align to TRBD1. CDR3 size: 18 residues. V was pared by 5 bases and J by 1 base, with 16 bases of the junction left unmatched. CDR1 is MDHEN, CDR2 SYDVKM, per germline.

The chain links TRBV7-8 to TRBJ1-3; D remains ambiguous. The V end lost 1 base, the J end lost 0 bases, and 4 bases lay between the germline ends. The germline V gene encodes CDR1 SGHVS and CDR2 FQNEAQ. There are 14 residues in the CDR3. In DNA form, the CDR3 reads TGTGCCAGCAGCTTAGACAGCTCTGGAAACACCATATATTTT. Translated: CASSLDSSGNTIYF.

This clone was counted a single time. This chain joins TRBV30 and TRBJ2-7; 7 bases agree with TRBD1. CDR1 and CDR2 (germline): GTSNPN, SVGIG (reference sequence). V trimming: 2 bases; J trimming: 2 bases; junction bases outside the gene matches: 6. The CDR3 consists of 14 residues. The CDR3 loop reads CAWSTATGTYEQYF. CDR3 nucleotides: TGTGCCTGGAGTACGGCGACAGGGACCTACGAGCAGTACTTC. The whole variable domain, remainder taken from reference TRBV30 and TRBJ2-7, is SQTIHQWPATLVQPVGSPLSLECTVEGTSNPNLYWYRQAAGRGLQLLFYSVGIGQISSEVPQNLSASRPQDRQFILSSKKLLLSDSGFYLCAWSTATGTYEQYFGPGTRLTVT.

The chain carries TRBV2 and TRBJ1-2; D is possibly TRBD1 (5 bases). Between the trimmed V and J ends, which lost 10 bases and 1 base, there was a span of 13 bases. The CDR3 is 13 residues long. Looked up from germline, CDR1 is SNHLY and CDR2 is FYNNEI. In DNA form, the CDR3 reads TGTGCCACCCAACAGGTCAATAACTATGGCTACACCTTC. It translates to CATQQVNNYGYTF.

The rearrangement uses TRBV20-1 and TRBJ1-2, with 8 bases matching TRBD1. Germline trimming cut 6 bases from V and 4 bases from J; bases unmatched to any gene: 10. The CDR3 is made up of 14 amino acids. Germline V lookup: CDR1 DFQATT, CDR2 SNEGSKA (reference sequence). CDR3 DNA sequence: TGCAGTGCCAGTCTGGACAGGGCAGGCTATGGCTACACCTTC. Translated, it gives CSASLDRAGYGYTF.

The rearrangement uses TRBV30 and TRBJ2-3; a possible D gene is TRBD1 (6 bases). CDR1 and CDR2 (germline): GTSNPN, SVGIG (reference sequence). The V gene lost 2 bases and the J gene lost 8 bases, with 14 bases spanning the gap. The CDR3 has 13 residues. The CDR3 spells CAWSPNRDGTQYF. For the CDR3, the DNA is TGTGCCTGGAGTCCTAACAGGGACGGTACGCAGTATTTT.

The V gene is TRBV4-2, the J gene TRBJ2-1; a weak D match, TRBD2 (5 bases). Trimming cost V 1 base and J 9 bases, with 19 bases left between them. CDR1 is LGHNA and CDR2 is YNFKEQ in the germline V gene. The CDR3 spans 16 residues. The CDR3 DNA sequence: TGTGCCAGCAGCCAAGTGCCTAGCAGTTACGGTAGTGAGCAGTTCTTC. Protein: CASSQVPSSYGSEQFF.

This clone appeared a single time. J is TRBJ1-6 and V is TRBV5-5; the D gene is possibly TRBD1 (6 bases). The V gene's germline CDR1 is SGHKS and CDR2 YYEKEE (reference sequence). V lost 0 bases, J lost 7 bases, and 11 bases lay in between. The CDR3 extends over 15 amino acids. The CDR3, as DNA: TGTGCCAGCAGCTTGGATTGGACAGAGAATTCACCCCTCCACTTT. Translation gives CASSLDWTENSPLHF.

For this clone: Other DNA sequences of this sample code for an identical CDR3. The genes are TRBV10-1 and TRBJ1-1, with a weak D call TRBD1 (5 bases). The germline V gene encodes CDR1 WNHNN and CDR2 SYGVQD (reference sequence). V lost 0 bases, J lost 4 bases, and 12 bases lay in between. This CDR3 comprises 15 residues. CDR3 amino acids: CASSESRDGGTEAFF. In DNA, the CDR3 is TGCGCCAGCAGTGAGTCGAGGGACGGGGGCACTGAAGCTTTCTTT.

The V gene is TRBV27, the J gene TRBJ2-1, with 10 bases fitting TRBD2. This CDR3 has 16 amino acids. The V gene's germline CDR1 is MNHEY and CDR2 SMNVEV (reference sequence). V gave up 7 bases and J gave up 4 bases; unmatched junction bases: 10. The CDR3 is CASILGSGRGYNEQFF. The CDR3 region has the DNA TGTGCCAGCATTCTAGGGAGCGGGAGGGGTTACAATGAGCAGTTCTTC.

The rearrangement uses TRBV6-5 and TRBJ2-3, with 14 bases fitting TRBD2. Per the germline V gene, CDR1 is MNHEY and CDR2 is SVGAGI. V lost 8 bases, J lost 6 bases, and 7 bases stayed unmatched. CDR3 size: 15 residues. CDR3 sequence (DNA): TGTGCCAGCCGGGGACTAGCGGGAGTTACCGATACGCAGTATTTT. It encodes CASRGLAGVTDTQYF.